This TCR beta chain was sequenced in a study of blood T cell repertoires in COVID-19. For the study at large: Sources were T cells, B-cell-depleted T cells, or PBMCs; the material itself was cDNA or gDNA.

Sequencing used immunoSEQ multiplex PCR; TCRdb keeps in-frame clones, though not all of them. The sample has nearly 95,000 clones; around 86% are singletons. Germline trimming cut 5 bases from V and 0 bases from J; bases unmatched to any gene: 6. This CDR3 spans 16 amino acids. The germline CDR1 and CDR2 sequences are LGHDT and YNNKEL (reference sequence). Sequenced material: peripheral blood. The receptor comes from a woman of 80 years or more with acute or convalescent COVID-19. The V gene is TRBV3-1 (or the pseudogene TRBV3-2), the J gene TRBJ2-5; 10 bases line up with TRBD2. For the CDR3, the DNA is TGTGCCAGCAGCAAGCGGGGGGGCCGGAACCAAGAGACCCAGTACTTC. Protein sequence: CASSKRGGRNQETQYF.